This TCR beta chain was documented in a study of blood T cell repertoires in COVID-19. With 1 base clipped from V and 2 bases from J, the junction kept 5 bases outside the gene matches. The CDR3 is 16 residues long. Germline V gene lookup returns CDR1 MNHEY and CDR2 SVGAGI. Sequencing was performed with immunoSEQ multiplex PCR; in TCRdb, only in-frame clones are kept and a portion is missing. The sample holds hundreds of thousands of clones, approximately 80% seen once. Sequencing input: PBMCs or T cells enriched from blood (not recorded which). The genes are TRBV6-5 and TRBJ2-7, with TRBD2 identical over 10 bases. The sequence was obtained from a man aged 40-55 years who had been exposed to COVID-19. The CDR3 nucleotides read TGTGCCAGCAGTTACTTACTAGCGGGACTCCCCTACGAGCAGTACTTC. Its translation: CASSYLLAGLPYEQYF.